This is a list of T cell receptor beta chains from one sample in a study of T cell responses to AZD1222 COVID-19 vaccine. Sequencing used immunoSEQ multiplex PCR; TCRdb keeps in-frame clones, though not all of them. The sample consists of 100,000 to 150,000 clones, around 90% of them appearing once. This specimen consisted of peripheral blood, obtained on day 0 of AZD1222 vaccination. These TCRs come from an adult in good health. CDR3s include the opening cysteine and the closing phenylalanine or tryptophan. A D gene is named only where the DNA matches it firmly. A clone size is listed for some rows: how often the clone was seen (once, few, many), or a class if it is expanded.

D gene: TRBD2
J gene: TRBJ2-7
clone size: .
V gene: TRBV4-2
CDR3 DNA: TGTGCCAGCAGCCAAGCGACGCGGGAGGACTCCTACGAGCAGTACTTC
CDR3 protein: CASSQATREDSYEQYF

D gene: .
J gene: TRBJ2-2
clone size: .
V gene: TRBV4-1
CDR3 DNA: TGCGCCAGCACGGACACCCCCTCCGCGGGCACCGGGGAGCTGTTTTTT
CDR3 protein: CASTDTPSAGTGELFF

D gene: TRBD1
J gene: TRBJ2-7
clone size: .
V gene: TRBV18
CDR3 DNA: TGTGCCAGCTCACCAGCCAGTCCGGGACAGGGGATTGATAAAACCTACGAGCAGTACTTC
CDR3 protein: CASSPASPGQGIDKTYEQYF

D gene: .
J gene: TRBJ1-2
clone size: .
V gene: TRBV9
CDR3 DNA: TGTGCCAGCAGCGAACGCGGCAGCCTGCTAGGCTATGGCTACACCTTC
CDR3 protein: CASSERGSLLGYGYTF

D gene: .
J gene: TRBJ1-2
clone size: .
V gene: TRBV4-1
CDR3 DNA: TGCGCCAGCAGCCAAGCCTCCGGGACCACCCAAGGGGGCTACACCTTC
CDR3 protein: CASSQASGTTQGGYTF

D gene: .
J gene: TRBJ2-3
clone size: .
V gene: TRBV19
CDR3 DNA: TGTGCCAGTAGTATACAGGTTAGCACAGATACGCAGTATTTT
CDR3 protein: CASSIQVSTDTQYF

D gene: .
J gene: TRBJ2-7
clone size: .
V gene: TRBV21-1
CDR3 DNA: TGTGCCAGCAGCAAAGAGGGACGGATGAAAGACTTTACCTACGAGCAGTACTTC
CDR3 protein: CASSKEGRMKDFTYEQYF

D gene: TRBD2
J gene: TRBJ2-1
clone size: .
V gene: TRBV5-1
CDR3 DNA: TGCGCCAGCAGCTGGGGTCTAGCGGGAGGGATGTCCGATGAGCAGTTCTTC
CDR3 protein: CASSWGLAGGMSDEQFF

D gene: .
J gene: TRBJ2-7
clone size: .
V gene: TRBV18
CDR3 DNA: TGTGCCAGCTCACTATCGATGCGGGACCGGAGCTCCTACGAGCAGTACTTC
CDR3 protein: CASSLSMRDRSSYEQYF

D gene: TRBD1
J gene: TRBJ1-6
clone size: .
V gene: TRBV27
CDR3 DNA: TGTGCCAGCAGTACTCCGACAGGGCCTCGGCCCCTCCACTTT
CDR3 protein: CASSTPTGPRPLHF

D gene: .
J gene: TRBJ1-5
clone size: .
V gene: TRBV6-1
CDR3 DNA: TGTGCCAGCAGTGAAGGCCGGCAGGGTTTATTTCAGCAGCCCCAGCATTTT
CDR3 protein: CASSEGRQGLFQQPQHF

D gene: .
J gene: TRBJ2-7
clone size: .
V gene: TRBV28
CDR3 DNA: TGTGCCAGCAGTTTAGGGCGGGTTTACGAGCAGTACTTC
CDR3 protein: CASSLGRVYEQYF

D gene: TRBD2
J gene: TRBJ2-7
clone size: .
V gene: TRBV4-1
CDR3 DNA: TGCGCCAGCAGCCAAGATTGGAGTAGCGGGAGGCCCAGCATTTTCTACGAGCAGTACTTC
CDR3 protein: CASSQDWSSGRPSIFYEQYF

D gene: TRBD2
J gene: TRBJ2-1
clone size: few
V gene: TRBV7-2
CDR3 DNA: TGTGCCAGCAGCCTTGGACTAGCGGACTACAATGAGCAGTTCTTC
CDR3 protein: CASSLGLADYNEQFF

D gene: .
J gene: TRBJ2-1
clone size: .
V gene: TRBV5-1
CDR3 DNA: TGCGCCAGCAGCTTGGATGGGAGTGGGATATACAATGAGCAGTTCTTC
CDR3 protein: CASSLDGSGIYNEQFF

D gene: .
J gene: TRBJ1-1
clone size: .
V gene: TRBV19
CDR3 DNA: TGTGCCAGTAGTATAAGCAGTAACACTGAAGCTTTCTTT
CDR3 protein: CASSISSNTEAFF

D gene: .
J gene: TRBJ2-7
clone size: .
V gene: TRBV27
CDR3 DNA: TGTGCCAGCAGCCTGGCGCAGAGTTCCTACGAGCAGTACTTC
CDR3 protein: CASSLAQSSYEQYF

D gene: .
J gene: TRBJ2-1
clone size: .
V gene: TRBV18
CDR3 DNA: TGTGCCAGCTCACCACCCGCGGGGGCCCGCTACAATGAGCAGTTCTTC
CDR3 protein: CASSPPAGARYNEQFF

D gene: .
J gene: TRBJ1-2
clone size: .
V gene: TRBV11-2
CDR3 DNA: TGTGCCAGCAGCTTAGATTTGATCCAGGTCTATGGCTACACCTTC
CDR3 protein: CASSLDLIQVYGYTF

D gene: TRBD1
J gene: TRBJ1-4
clone size: .
V gene: TRBV5-6
CDR3 DNA: TGTGCCAGCAGCTTCCGACAGGGGGCAACTAATGAAAAACTGTTTTTT
CDR3 protein: CASSFRQGATNEKLFF

D gene: TRBD2
J gene: TRBJ2-3
clone size: .
V gene: TRBV24-1
CDR3 DNA: TGTGCCACCAGTGATTCCCTTCGACTAGCGGGAGCAGCAGATACGCAGTATTTT
CDR3 protein: CATSDSLRLAGAADTQYF

D gene: .
J gene: TRBJ2-7
clone size: .
V gene: TRBV28
CDR3 DNA: TGTGCCAGCAGTTTAGGGATAGCTCCCCACGAGCAGTACTTC
CDR3 protein: CASSLGIAPHEQYF

D gene: TRBD1
J gene: TRBJ2-5
clone size: .
V gene: TRBV6-1
CDR3 DNA: TGTGCCAGCAGTGAAACTTCCTGGACAGGGCACCAAGAGACCCAGTACTTC
CDR3 protein: CASSETSWTGHQETQYF

D gene: .
J gene: TRBJ1-4
clone size: .
V gene: TRBV2
CDR3 DNA: TGTGCCAGCAGTGAAGCGCGACTTCGGCCCGGACTGTTTTTT
CDR3 protein: CASSEARLRPGLFF

D gene: TRBD1
J gene: TRBJ2-7
clone size: .
V gene: TRBV6-5
CDR3 DNA: TGTGCCAGCAGGGCGGGACAGGGGGCCTACGAGCAGTACTTC
CDR3 protein: CASRAGQGAYEQYF

D gene: .
J gene: TRBJ2-3
clone size: .
V gene: TRBV5-5
CDR3 DNA: TGTGCCAGCAGCTTCTGGGGGGTTGGCACAGATACGCAGTATTTT
CDR3 protein: CASSFWGVGTDTQYF

D gene: .
J gene: TRBJ2-1
clone size: once
V gene: TRBV30
CDR3 DNA: TGTGCCTGGAGTGTGAGCAATGAGCAGTTCTTC
CDR3 protein: CAWSVSNEQFF

D gene: TRBD2
J gene: TRBJ2-1
clone size: .
V gene: TRBV6-1
CDR3 DNA: TGTGCCAGCCGTGTTGGAATCGGACTAGCGGGAACCAATGAGCAGTTCTTC
CDR3 protein: CASRVGIGLAGTNEQFF

D gene: TRBD1
J gene: TRBJ2-1
clone size: .
V gene: TRBV9
CDR3 DNA: TGTGCCAGCAGCGTAGACGGACAGGGGGAATTAAATGAGCAGTTCTTC
CDR3 protein: CASSVDGQGELNEQFF

D gene: .
J gene: TRBJ2-7
clone size: .
V gene: TRBV20-1
CDR3 DNA: TGCAGTGCTCGAAAGAACTACGAGCAGTACTTC
CDR3 protein: CSARKNYEQYF

D gene: .
J gene: TRBJ2-4
clone size: .
V gene: TRBV5-4
CDR3 DNA: TGTGCCAGCAGCTTGGGGCTAGCCAAAAACATTCAGTACTTC
CDR3 protein: CASSLGLAKNIQYF

D gene: TRBD1
J gene: TRBJ1-3
clone size: .
V gene: TRBV5-1
CDR3 DNA: TGCGCCAGCAGCTTGGCCCTGACAGGGCCTGGAAACACCATATATTTT
CDR3 protein: CASSLALTGPGNTIYF

D gene: .
J gene: TRBJ1-1
clone size: .
V gene: TRBV6-2/TRBV6-3
CDR3 DNA: TGTGCCAGCAGTTCCTCAGTGAACACTGAAGCTTTCTTT
CDR3 protein: CASSSSVNTEAFF

D gene: .
J gene: TRBJ1-1
clone size: .
V gene: TRBV7-8
CDR3 DNA: TGTGCCAGCAGCTTAGGGACAGCGAACGCTGAAGCTTTCTTT
CDR3 protein: CASSLGTANAEAFF

D gene: .
J gene: TRBJ1-3
clone size: .
V gene: TRBV6-5
CDR3 DNA: TGTGCCAGCAGCCCGGGGTCTGTTTCTGGAAACACCATATATTTT
CDR3 protein: CASSPGSVSGNTIYF

D gene: .
J gene: TRBJ2-7
clone size: .
V gene: TRBV19
CDR3 DNA: TGTGCCAGTAGTAAGGTCTACTCCTACGAGCAGTACTTC
CDR3 protein: CASSKVYSYEQYF

D gene: .
J gene: TRBJ2-2
clone size: .
V gene: TRBV28
CDR3 DNA: TGTGCCAGCAGTCCCCGGAGCGTCACCGGGGAGCTGTTTTTT
CDR3 protein: CASSPRSVTGELFF

D gene: .
J gene: TRBJ1-1
clone size: .
V gene: TRBV7-3
CDR3 DNA: TGTGCCAGCAGCTTAGCGGGGGTGAACACTGAAGCTTTCTTT
CDR3 protein: CASSLAGVNTEAFF

D gene: .
J gene: TRBJ1-2
clone size: .
V gene: TRBV7-9
CDR3 DNA: TGTGCCAGCAGCTTAGGGGAAACGGGGGGCTACACCTTC
CDR3 protein: CASSLGETGGYTF

D gene: .
J gene: TRBJ1-1
clone size: .
V gene: TRBV6-1
CDR3 DNA: TGTGCCAGCAGTGAAATGGATGAAAAAAACACTGAAGCTTTCTTT
CDR3 protein: CASSEMDEKNTEAFF

D gene: .
J gene: TRBJ2-2
clone size: .
V gene: TRBV7-3
CDR3 DNA: TGTGCCAGCAGCTTTGAAGGATATTACACCGGGGAGCTGTTTTTT
CDR3 protein: CASSFEGYYTGELFF

D gene: .
J gene: TRBJ2-1
clone size: .
V gene: TRBV6-5
CDR3 DNA: TGTGCCAGCAGTTACCAATTGAGGGAGTACAATGAGCAGTTCTTC
CDR3 protein: CASSYQLREYNEQFF

D gene: .
J gene: TRBJ1-5
clone size: .
V gene: TRBV9
CDR3 DNA: TGTGCCAGCAGCCCTTGGCAAGATTCTAGCAATCAGCCCCAGCATTTT
CDR3 protein: CASSPWQDSSNQPQHF